This TCR beta chain is from a study of blood T cell repertoires in COVID-19. Across the whole study: Some COVID-19 samples were acute and others convalescent; all came from the United States, Italy and Spain.

Clones were read by immunoSEQ multiplex PCR, and TCRdb kept only the in-frame ones, dropping some. Of about 97,000 clones listed, approximately 84% are singletons. Sequencing was done on a sample of peripheral blood. The sequence was collected from a man aged 40-49 years with active or convalescent COVID-19.

CDR3 sequence reads: CASSQDRDNSPLHF. The CDR3 nucleotides are TGTGCCAGCAGCCAAGACCGAGATAATTCACCCCTCCACTTT. The chain has TRBV14 and TRBJ1-6, with D uncertain. The CDR3 is made up of 14 amino acids. V lost 0 bases to trimming and J lost 5 bases, with 5 bases between them. Germline V gene sequence: CDR1 SGHDN, CDR2 FVKESK.